These T cell receptor beta chains were read from a single sample in a study of OX40 agonist ivuxolimab in advanced cancers. Clones were read by immunoSEQ multiplex PCR, and TCRdb kept only the in-frame ones, dropping some. The table shows approximately 13,000 clones, with roughly 84% occurring only once. Here the sequenced sample was CD4+ or CD8+ T cells sorted from blood, taken in a trial of the OX40 agonist ivuxolimab. Every receptor here comes from an adult with an advanced solid tumor such as melanoma, head and neck, liver or kidney cancer. The CDR3 runs from the conserved cysteine through the conserved F or W. D genes are given only for firm matches. Only part of the rows carry a size: once, few, many, or a class if the clone is expanded.

>TRBJ2-5|TRBD2|TRBV9|-
TGTGCCAGCAGCGTAGGGCTCAGGACTAGCGGAGATGGGGCCCAGTACTTC
CASSVGLRTSGDGAQYF
>TRBJ1-2|-|TRBV19|-
TGTGCCAGTAGTGCGGGACGGTCTAACTATGGCTACACCTTC
CASSAGRSNYGYTF
>TRBJ2-3|TRBD2|TRBV18|-
TGTGCCAGCTCACCATCCCCGCCACTAGCGGGTAGCACAGATACGCAGTATTTT
CASSPSPPLAGSTDTQYF
>TRBJ2-7|-|TRBV28|once
TGTGCCAGCAGTTTCTCGGGCTACTACGAGCAGTACTTC
CASSFSGYYEQYF
>TRBJ1-6|-|TRBV13|-
TGTGCCAGCAACCCAAGTCCCCCGACAACGAAGAGCTCCTATAATTCACCCCTCCACTTT
CASNPSPPTTKSSYNSPLHF
>TRBJ2-7|TRBD2|TRBV6-5|-
TGTGCCAGCAGTTACCTAGCGGGATCAGGGGAGCAGTACTTC
CASSYLAGSGEQYF
>TRBJ2-5|TRBD2|TRBV11-2|-
TGTGCCAGCAGCCGGTGGACGGGGGGGGAGGAGACCCAGTACTTC
CASSRWTGGEETQYF
>TRBJ1-3|TRBD1|TRBV27|-
TGTGCCAGCAGCCTGGGACAGTTCCGAAACACCATATATTTT
CASSLGQFRNTIYF
>TRBJ2-2|-|TRBV10-3|-
TGTGCCATCAGTGAGTCGGCAAGCGGGGAGCTGTTTTTT
CAISESASGELFF
>TRBJ2-2|TRBD1|TRBV5-1|-
TGCGCCAGCAGCTTGGGTACAGGGGCGGTGGCCGGGGAGCTGTTTTTT
CASSLGTGAVAGELFF
>TRBJ2-7|-|TRBV2|-
TGTGCCAGCAGTGAAAACGGTCGGCTAGTGTTCCCCTACGAGCAGTACTTC
CASSENGRLVFPYEQYF
>TRBJ1-5|TRBD1|TRBV4-1|-
TGCGCCAGCAGCCAAGTAAGGGACAGGGGGCTTCAGCCCCAGCATTTT
CASSQVRDRGLQPQHF
>TRBJ2-1|-|TRBV15|once
TGTGCCACCAGCGGAAGGACACGGCATGAGCAGTTCTTC
CATSGRTRHEQFF
>TRBJ2-7|-|TRBV7-6|-
TGTGCCAGCAGCTTAGAGGGTTCGGCCTACGAGCAGTACTTC
CASSLEGSAYEQYF
>TRBJ2-2|-|TRBV7-8|-
TGTGCCAGCAGCTTTTGGGGACAAAACACCGGGGAGCTGTTTTTT
CASSFWGQNTGELFF
>TRBJ2-1|TRBD1|TRBV5-4|-
TGTGCCAGCAGCTTGCCCCGACAGGGTGTTGACGATGAGCAGTTCTTC
CASSLPRQGVDDEQFF
>TRBJ2-1|-|TRBV18|-
TGTGCCAGCTCACCACGGCCAGACTCATACCGGCAGTTCTTC
CASSPRPDSYRQFF
>TRBJ2-3|-|TRBV28|-
TGTGCCAGCAGTTTAACAGGGAGCACAGATACGCAGTATTTT
CASSLTGSTDTQYF
>TRBJ2-2|-|TRBV9|-
TGTGCCAGCAGCGTAGTCACCGGGGAGCTGTTTTTT
CASSVVTGELFF
>TRBJ2-1|-|TRBV7-8|few
TGTGCCAGCAGCTTAAGTTCCGCCGCCTACAATGAGCAGTTCTTC
CASSLSSAAYNEQFF
>TRBJ1-1|-|TRBV11-2|-
TGTGCCAGCAGCTTAGCTGCTGAAGCTTTCTTT
CASSLAAEAFF
>TRBJ2-7|-|TRBV5-1|-
TGCGCCAGCAGGGGAAGTCTGACCTACGAGCAGTACTTC
CASRGSLTYEQYF
>TRBJ2-3|-|TRBV19|-
TGTGCCAGTAGTATAGGTGGCCATGCGCAGTATTTT
CASSIGGHAQYF
>TRBJ2-1|-|TRBV9|-
TGTGCCAGCAGCGTTACAGGCGGGACGGGCGATGAGCAGTTCTTC
CASSVTGGTGDEQFF
>TRBJ2-7|TRBD1|TRBV29-1|-
TGCAGCGTTGGGGGGACAGGGGGCGACGAGCAGTACTTC
CSVGGTGGDEQYF